These 20 T cell receptor beta chains share one sample of origin, sequenced in a study of CD8 T cells in ankylosing spondylitis. Study-wide findings and caveats: Blood from ankylosing spondylitis patients appeared to carry a characteristic roughly 8-variant TCR beta motif.

TCRdb re-analysed the 5' RACE reads in MiXCR, keeping a single row per CDR3 protein. The top ten hold about 0.89% of the sample, which has fewer than 500,000 distinct CDR3 sequences, roughly a quarter seen once. No antigen has been assigned to these receptors. Material: blood, either unsorted or a sorted T cell fraction (not recorded which). These receptors all stem from a male donor with ankylosing spondylitis.

V and J are TRBV7-8 and TRBJ2-3; 7 bases agree with TRBD2. CDR1 SGHVS and CDR2 FQNEAQ come from the germline V gene. After removal of 2 bases from V and 4 bases from J, the junction contained 3 bases not matched to a gene. This CDR3 has 14 amino acids. The CDR3 here is CASSLLLAADTQYF. The DNA of the CDR3 is TGTGCCAGCAGCTTACTCCTAGCGGCAGATACGCAGTATTTT.

The V call is TRBV20-1, the J call TRBJ2-3; 7 bases fit TRBD2. V gave up 1 base and J gave up 2 bases; unmatched junction bases: 3. The CDR3 has 14 residues. Germline-derived CDR1 and CDR2 are DFQATT and SNEGSKA (reference sequence). DNA of the CDR3: TGCAGTGCTAGAGGCGGGGGTGCCACAGATACGCAGTATTTT. It specifies CSARGGGATDTQYF.

There are a few counts of this clonotype. The DNA of the CDR3 is TGTGCCAGCAGCCAGATAGGGGGGAGAGGCTACACCTTC. Translated, it gives CASSQIGGRGYTF. V and J are TRBV7-2 and TRBJ1-2; weak D call: TRBD1 (6 bases). The CDR3 has 13 amino acids. Between the trimmed V and J ends, which lost 5 bases and 8 bases, there was a span of 15 bases. From germline, CDR1 is SGHTA and CDR2 FQGNSA.

This rearrangement joins TRBV20-1 to TRBJ2-1; 11 bases map to TRBD2. The length of the CDR3 is 16 residues. Germline V lookup: CDR1 DFQATT, CDR2 SNEGSKA (reference sequence). After removal of 1 base from V and 4 bases from J, the junction contained 6 bases not matched to a gene. CDR3 nucleotides: TGCAGTGCTAGAGGGGCTAGCGGGAGGACTTACAATGAGCAGTTCTTC. As protein: CSARGASGRTYNEQFF.

The rearrangement uses TRBV5-6 and TRBJ2-3; D is undetermined. Germline V gene lookup returns CDR1 SGHDT and CDR2 YYEEEE. V gave up 0 bases and J gave up 2 bases, with 7 bases separating them. The CDR3 is 14 amino acids. CDR3 sequence: CASSLVFVTDTQYF. The CDR3 bases are TGTGCCAGCAGCTTGGTATTCGTCACAGATACGCAGTATTTT.

The DNA of the CDR3 is TGCGCCAGCAGCCCTACCGGACTCAGAAACACCATATATTTT. Translated, it gives CASSPTGLRNTIYF. The rearrangement links TRBV5-1 to TRBJ1-3, with D uncertain. The germline gives CDR1 SGHRS, CDR2 YFSETQ. Trimming shortened V by 4 bases and J by 5 bases, and 13 bases separated the two germline ends. CDR3 length: 14 residues.

The chain carries TRBV20-1 and TRBJ2-3, with D uncertain. The CDR3 runs 14 residues. V was cut by 5 bases and J by 1 base, with 13 bases left in between. The germline V gene encodes CDR1 DFQATT and CDR2 SNEGSKA (reference sequence). CDR3 coding DNA: TGCAGTGCTTCCGGCCCTCGGGGCACAGATACGCAGTATTTT. This sequence encodes CSASGPRGTDTQYF.

The V call is TRBV6-8, the J call TRBJ2-7; D ambiguous. Trimming took 8 bases from V and 3 from J, leaving 5 bases between them. The CDR3 length is 10 residues. Germline-derived CDR1 and CDR2 are MNHGY and SAAAGT. The CDR3 reads CASPHYEQYF. For the CDR3, the DNA is TGTGCCAGCCCCCACTACGAGCAGTACTTC.

This clonotype was seen just once. The rearrangement links TRBV7-9 to TRBJ2-7; D may correspond to TRBD1 or TRBD2 (5 bases each). The CDR3 is 17 amino acids. Trimming shortened V by 1 base and J by 3 bases, and 19 bases separated the two germline ends. Germline CDR1 reads SEHNR; CDR2 reads FQNEAQ (reference sequence). CDR3 bases: TGTGCCAGCAGCTTAGTGGGGCTTGGTGGCCGGGACTACGAGCAGTACTTC. It codes for CASSLVGLGGRDYEQYF.

The chain employs TRBV12-3 or TRBV12-4 and TRBJ1-6; D may be TRBD1 (5 bases). The CDR3 covers 13 residues. The V end lost 5 bases, the J end lost 14 bases, and 16 bases lay between the germline ends. Here the CDR3 reads CASSGALGVALHF. The DNA of the CDR3 is TGTGCCAGCAGTGGGGCCCTAGGAGTTGCCCTCCACTTT.

The chain uses TRBV2 and TRBJ2-2, with unresolved D. CDR3 length: 13 amino acids. V lost 2 bases, J lost 9 bases, and 10 bases lay in between. The germline gives CDR1 SNHLY, CDR2 FYNNEI. DNA of the CDR3: TGTGCCAGCAGTGAACATCTTTCTAGGGAGCTGTTTTTT. Residues: CASSEHLSRELFF.

The V and J genes are TRBV5-1 and TRBJ2-1; perhaps D is TRBD1 or TRBD2 (5 bases each). The CDR3 runs 17 residues. The ends were cut back, 0 bases at V and 8 bases at J, with 21 bases in the middle. From germline, CDR1 is SGHRS and CDR2 YFSETQ. CDR3 protein: CASSLGGRQLSPYEQFF. The CDR3 DNA reads TGCGCCAGCAGCTTGGGGGGGAGACAATTATCTCCCTATGAGCAGTTCTTC. Complete variable domain (other parts from reference TRBV5-1 and TRBJ2-1): KAGVTQTPRYLIKTRGQQVTLSCSPISGHRSVSWYQQTPGQGLQFLFEYFSETQRNKGNFPGRFSGRQFSNSRSEMNVSTLELGDSALYLCASSLGGRQLSPYEQFFGPGTRLTVL.

The V and J genes are TRBV6-1 and TRBJ2-7, with 7 nucleotides matching TRBD2. Trimming cost V 5 bases and J 3 bases; bases outside gene matches: 10. Germline CDR1 is MNHNS and CDR2 is SASEGT. The CDR3 is 15 residues long. The CDR3 loop reads CASSKGTNSLYEQYV. The CDR3 DNA follows: TGTGCCAGCAGTAAGGGGACTAATTCCCTCTACGAGCAGTACGTC.

The rearrangement joins TRBV30 to TRBJ2-7; no reliable D call. There are 11 residues in the CDR3. The germline V gene encodes CDR1 GTSNPN and CDR2 SVGIG (reference sequence). The V end was cut by 2 bases, the J end by 3 bases, with 5 bases between. The CDR3 DNA is TGTGCCTGGAGTAAGAACTACGAGCAGTACTTC. The encoded protein is CAWSKNYEQYF.

The J gene is TRBJ1-3, the V gene TRBV18, with D perhaps matching TRBD1 (5 bases). Trimming left V 8 bases short and J 4 bases short, with 15 bases between. Germline loops: CDR1 KGHSH, CDR2 LQKENI. The CDR3 contains 14 residues. CDR3 nucleotides: TGTGCCAGCCAAGAGGGGCAGGTCGGAAACACCATATATTTT. Its protein is CASQEGQVGNTIYF. Full variable domain (missing parts from reference TRBV18 and TRBJ1-3): NAGVMQNPRHLVRRRGQEARLRCSPMKGHSHVYWYRQLPEEGLKFMVYLQKENIIDESGMPKERFSAEFPKEGPSILRIQQVVRGDSAAYFCASQEGQVGNTIYFGEGSWLTVV.

The rearrangement uses TRBV9 and TRBJ2-3; unclear D gene. Trimming left V 4 bases short and J 1 base short, with 7 bases between. The CDR3 contains 13 residues. Germline V CDR1 and CDR2: SGDLS, YYNGEE. The CDR3 coding sequence is TGTGCCAGCAGCCCCATGCGCACAGATACGCAGTATTTT. This codes for CASSPMRTDTQYF.

The gene calls are TRBV20-1 and TRBJ1-1; the match to TRBD1 covers 8 bases. This CDR3 contains 13 residues. V lost 3 bases and J lost 4; bases outside the gene matches: 4. CDR1 and CDR2 (germline): DFQATT, SNEGSKA (reference sequence). CDR3 coding DNA: TGCAGTGCTAGGGACAGGGTTGGCACTGAAGCTTTCTTT. Its protein product is CSARDRVGTEAFF.

This clonotype was seen only a few times. This rearrangement joins TRBV6-2 or TRBV6-3 to TRBJ1-5; weak D call: TRBD1 (5 bases). Per germline, CDR1 MNHEY and CDR2 SVGEGT. The CDR3 contains 15 residues. Trimming removed 0 bases at V and 5 bases at J, with 11 bases between. This chain's CDR3 is CASSYSTVPDQPQHF. In DNA form, the CDR3 reads TGTGCCAGCAGTTACTCGACAGTCCCCGATCAGCCCCAGCATTTT.

The CDR3 nucleotides are TGTGCCAGCTCAGGACCGGGACAGGGTGGGGAGCAGTACGTC. Protein product: CASSGPGQGGEQYV. The V gene is TRBV18, the J gene TRBJ2-7; 9 nucleotides align to TRBD1. Trimming took 5 bases from V and 7 from J; bases not matched to a gene: 9. The CDR3 loop spans 14 amino acids. Germline-derived CDR1 and CDR2 are KGHSH and LQKENI.

This clonotype was observed a few times. The chain uses TRBV29-1 and TRBJ2-1, with 7 bases that match TRBD2. This CDR3 region has 15 residues. CDR1 and CDR2 from the germline V gene are SQVTM and ANQGSEA. The V gene end was trimmed by 5 bases and the J gene end by 0 bases; junction bases not matched to a gene: 7. The CDR3 loop is CSVNLPGGSYNEQFF. As DNA, the CDR3 is TGCAGCGTTAACCTCCCGGGGGGCTCCTACAATGAGCAGTTCTTC.